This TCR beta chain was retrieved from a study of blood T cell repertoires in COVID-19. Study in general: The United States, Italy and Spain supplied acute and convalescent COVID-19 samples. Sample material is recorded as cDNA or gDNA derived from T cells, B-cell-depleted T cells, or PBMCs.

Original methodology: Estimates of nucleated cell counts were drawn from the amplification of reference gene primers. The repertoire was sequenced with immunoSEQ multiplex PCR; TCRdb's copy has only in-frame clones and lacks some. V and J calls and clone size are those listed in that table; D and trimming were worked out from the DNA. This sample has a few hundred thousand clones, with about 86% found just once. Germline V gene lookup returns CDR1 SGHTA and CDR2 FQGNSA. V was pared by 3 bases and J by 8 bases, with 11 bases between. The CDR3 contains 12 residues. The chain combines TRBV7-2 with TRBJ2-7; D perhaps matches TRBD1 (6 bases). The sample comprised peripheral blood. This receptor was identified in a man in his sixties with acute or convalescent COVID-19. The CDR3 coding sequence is TGTGCCAGCAGCTTCGGACAGATGAAGCAGTACTTC. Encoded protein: CASSFGQMKQYF.